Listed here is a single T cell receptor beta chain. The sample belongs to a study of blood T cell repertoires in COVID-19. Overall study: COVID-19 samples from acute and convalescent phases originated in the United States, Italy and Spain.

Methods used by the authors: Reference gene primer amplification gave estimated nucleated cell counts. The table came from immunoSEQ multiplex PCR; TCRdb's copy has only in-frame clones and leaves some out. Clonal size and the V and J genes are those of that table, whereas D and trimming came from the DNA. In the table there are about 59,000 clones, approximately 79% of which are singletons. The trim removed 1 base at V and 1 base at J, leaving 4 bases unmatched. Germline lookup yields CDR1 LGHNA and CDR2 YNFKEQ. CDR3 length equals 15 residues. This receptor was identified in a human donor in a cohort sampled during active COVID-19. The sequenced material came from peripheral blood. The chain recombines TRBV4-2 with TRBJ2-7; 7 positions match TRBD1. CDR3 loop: CASSQGQGSSYEQYF. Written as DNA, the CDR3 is TGTGCCAGCAGCCAAGGACAGGGCTCTTCCTACGAGCAGTACTTC.